The 20 T cell receptor beta chains presented below share a single source sample, sequenced in a study of CD8 T cells in Susac syndrome. With random hexamers, roughly 0.45 to 1 ug RNA was reverse transcribed. One entry per CDR3 protein, called by TCRdb with MiXCR from the immunoSEQ multiplex PCR reads. The data show around 190,000 distinct CDR3 sequences, with approximately 95% seen just once and roughly 0.16% held by the top ten. The sample consisted of CD8+ T cells from PBMCs. The receptors derive from a human donor with multiple sclerosis.

The CDR3 bases are TGTGCCAGCAGCTTTCTCGGAGGGACGGGCCAGCCCCAGCATTTT. Amino acid sequence: CASSFLGGTGQPQHF. The chain uses TRBV5-6 and TRBJ1-5, with a weak D call TRBD1 (5 bases). The CDR3 consists of 15 residues. V shed 2 bases and J shed 7 bases, with 16 bases lying between them. The germline V gene encodes CDR1 SGHDT and CDR2 YYEEEE.

The chain is built from TRBV12-3 or TRBV12-4 and TRBJ1-1; D call uncertain. The CDR3 length is 14 residues. Between the trimmed V and J ends, which lost 5 bases and 0 bases, there was a span of 10 bases. Written as DNA, the CDR3 is TGTGCCAGCAGTACCCCGAACCTGAACACTGAAGCTTTCTTT. Amino acids: CASSTPNLNTEAFF.

This chain connects TRBV6-5 to TRBJ2-7; tentatively, D is TRBD2 (6 bases). Germline-derived CDR1 and CDR2 are MNHEY and SVGAGI. The CDR3 runs 13 residues. V was shortened by 8 bases and J by 2 bases, with 13 bases between the two germline ends. CDR3 nucleotide sequence: TGTGCCAGCCATAGCGGTCCCACCTACGAGCAGTACTTC. Its translation is CASHSGPTYEQYF.

V is TRBV16 and J is TRBJ1-1; D call uncertain. This CDR3 comprises 14 residues. CDR1 is KGHSY, CDR2 FQNENV, per germline. V lost 0 bases and J 1 base, leaving 6 bases between the germline ends. Here the CDR3 DNA reads TGTGCCAGCAGCCAATCTTGGGGGAACACTGAAGCTTTCTTT. It yields the protein CASSQSWGNTEAFF. Full variable domain (missing parts from reference TRBV16 and TRBJ1-1): GEEVAQTPKHLVRGEGQKAKLYCAPIKGHSYVFWYQQVLKNEFKFLISFQNENVFDETGMPKERFSAKCLPNSPCSLEIQATKLEDSAVYFCASSQSWGNTEAFFGQGTRLTVV.

The chain uses TRBV9 and TRBJ2-2; 8 positions agree with TRBD1. Germline V lookup: CDR1 SGDLS, CDR2 YYNGEE. This CDR3 has 14 residues. V gave up 4 bases and J gave up 6 bases; unmatched junction bases: 5. The CDR3 sequence: CASSYWTGSGELFF. The CDR3 coding sequence is TGTGCCAGCAGCTACTGGACAGGGTCCGGGGAGCTGTTTTTT.

The rearrangement joins TRBV20-1 to TRBJ1-1; D uncertain. The germline V gene has CDR1 DFQATT and CDR2 SNEGSKA (reference sequence). The CDR3 contains 12 residues. Trimming pared 6 bases from V and 1 base from J, leaving 9 bases between. CDR3 sequence: CSALPGNTEAFF. The CDR3 region has the DNA TGCAGTGCCCTACCAGGGAACACTGAAGCTTTCTTT.

This sequence joins TRBV20-1 and TRBJ2-1, with 8 bases that match TRBD2. J gave up 3 bases and V 5 bases, and 12 bases lay outside the gene matches. Germline values: CDR1 DFQATT, CDR2 SNEGSKA (reference sequence). The CDR3 is 16 amino acids. CDR3 residues: CSAFPRLARDYNEQFF. For the CDR3, the DNA is TGCAGTGCTTTCCCAAGACTAGCGCGTGACTACAATGAGCAGTTCTTC.

This chain links TRBV28 with TRBJ2-3; tentative D call: TRBD1 (5 bases). Germline V gene lookup returns CDR1 MDHEN and CDR2 SYDVKM. V was trimmed by 2 bases and J by 4 bases, leaving 16 bases between them. CDR3 length equals 16 residues. The CDR3 region is CASSLPDSSLADTQYF. The CDR3 DNA reads TGTGCCAGCAGTTTACCCGACAGCAGCCTGGCAGATACGCAGTATTTT. Full variable domain (remainder filled in from reference TRBV28 and TRBJ2-3): DVKVTQSSRYLVKRTGEKVFLECVQDMDHENMFWYRQDPGLGLRLIYFSYDVKMKEKGDIPEGYSVSREKKERFSLILESASTNQTSMYLCASSLPDSSLADTQYFGPGTRLTVL.

The genes are TRBV23-1 and TRBJ2-7, with TRBD1 identical over 7 bases. TRBV23-1 carries the ORF label, with uncertain function. Trimming at V came to 6 bases and at J to 2 bases, leaving 19 bases not matched to a gene. CDR3 length: 18 amino acids. CDR3: CASSRTELTGQATYEQYF. The CDR3, as DNA: TGCGCCAGCAGCCGCACCGAACTGACAGGACAGGCAACCTACGAGCAGTACTTC.

The genes are TRBV7-9 and TRBJ1-5; D call uncertain. Germline V gene lookup returns CDR1 SEHNR and CDR2 FQNEAQ (reference sequence). This CDR3 is 13 amino acids long. V was clipped by 1 base and J by 5 bases, with 6 bases between them. CDR3 residues: CASSLEVDQPQHF. The CDR3 DNA follows: TGTGCCAGCAGCTTAGAAGTGGATCAGCCCCAGCATTTT.

Only a few counts were recorded for this clonotype. This sequence joins TRBV29-1 and TRBJ2-7; D uncertain. Germline assignment: CDR1 SQVTM and CDR2 ANQGSEA. The CDR3 spans 17 residues. Written as DNA, the CDR3 is TGCCACCCGAACGGATTCGGCCTCCGGGTCGGTACCTACGAGCAGTACTTC. Protein: CHPNGFGLRVGTYEQYF.

This rearrangement joins TRBV15 to TRBJ1-2; the D gene is possibly TRBD1 (5 bases). Per the germline V gene, CDR1 is LNHNV and CDR2 is YYDKDF (reference sequence). V was clipped by 0 bases and J by 7 bases, with 12 bases between them. The CDR3 is 14 amino acids. The CDR3 spells CATSRDFGGGGYTF. The CDR3 DNA is TGTGCCACCAGCAGAGATTTTGGGGGAGGTGGCTACACCTTC.

The J gene is TRBJ1-1, the V gene TRBV11-2; D is undetermined. Per the germline V gene, CDR1 is SGHAT and CDR2 is FQNNGV. CDR3 size: 14 residues. Trimming left V 0 bases short and J 4 bases short, with 9 bases between. The CDR3 spells CASSLEVTPTEAFF. CDR3 coding DNA: TGTGCCAGCAGCTTAGAGGTGACCCCCACTGAAGCTTTCTTT.

This chain links TRBV13 with TRBJ2-4; D gene unclear. The V and J ends lost 5 bases and 4 bases respectively, with 6 bases between them. CDR3 length: 12 residues. From germline, CDR1 is PRHDT and CDR2 FYEKMQ (reference sequence). The CDR3 sequence: CASSGLKNIQYF. In DNA, the CDR3 is TGTGCCAGCAGCGGGTTAAAAAACATTCAGTACTTC.

The chain recombines TRBV6-5 with TRBJ2-5; D gene uncertain. CDR1 is MNHEY and CDR2 is SVGAGI in the germline V gene. Between the trimmed V and J ends, which lost 2 bases and 5 bases, there was a span of 9 bases. The CDR3 has 13 residues. The CDR3 reads CASSYAWGETQYF. The CDR3 DNA reads TGTGCCAGCAGTTACGCGTGGGGTGAGACCCAGTACTTC.

This chain links TRBV9 with TRBJ2-3, with 7 bases aligning to TRBD1. V lost 3 bases, J lost 2 bases, and 6 bases stayed unmatched. The germline V gene encodes CDR1 SGDLS and CDR2 YYNGEE. The CDR3 loop spans 15 amino acids. The CDR3 DNA reads as TGTGCCAGCAGCGCGACGGGACAGTACACAGATACGCAGTATTTT. As protein: CASSATGQYTDTQYF. The variable domain in full, completed from reference TRBV9 and TRBJ2-3, reads DSGVTQTPKHLITATGQRVTLRCSPRSGDLSVYWYQQSLDQGLQFLIQYYNGEERAKGNILERFSAQQFPDLHSELNLSSLELGDSALYFCASSATGQYTDTQYFGPGTRLTVL.

This rearrangement joins TRBV20-1 to TRBJ2-7; possibly TRBD1 or TRBD2 for D (7 bases each). There are 13 residues in the CDR3. Trimming shortened V by 6 bases and J by 0 bases, and 12 bases separated the two germline ends. Germline CDR1 and CDR2: DFQATT and SNEGSKA (reference sequence). The CDR3 DNA sequence: TGCAGTGCCAGGGGGGGTAGCTCCTACGAGCAGTACTTC. It specifies CSARGGSSYEQYF.

This chain's CDR3 is CASSNGVHQPQHF. As DNA, the CDR3 is TGTGCCAGTAGTAACGGGGTCCATCAGCCCCAGCATTTT. V is TRBV19 and J is TRBJ1-5, with no clear D. This CDR3 is built from 13 residues. Trimming took off 4 bases at V and 5 bases at J, with 9 bases between the two ends. CDR1 is LNHDA, CDR2 SQIVND, per germline (reference sequence). Together with reference TRBV19 and TRBJ1-5, the CDR3 gives the full variable domain: DGGITQSPKYLFRKEGQNVTLSCEQNLNHDAMYWYRQDPGQGLRLIYYSQIVNDFQKGDIAEGYSVSREKKESFPLTVTSAQKNPTAFYLCASSNGVHQPQHFGDGTRLSIL.

The chain links TRBV15 to TRBJ2-7, with D possibly TRBD1 on 5 matching bases. From germline, CDR1 is LNHNV and CDR2 YYDKDF (reference sequence). Trimming removed 5 bases at V and 2 bases at J, with 13 bases between. The CDR3 is 14 residues long. Here the CDR3 DNA reads TGTGCCACCAGCGAGCAGGGATTAACCTACGAGCAGTACTTC. This codes for CATSEQGLTYEQYF.

The rearrangement uses TRBV7-9 and TRBJ2-3; TRBD2 matches at 7 bases. The germline V gene encodes CDR1 SEHNR and CDR2 FQNEAQ (reference sequence). The CDR3 is made up of 15 amino acids. J was trimmed by 2 bases and V by 3 bases; bases with no gene match: 5. CDR3 coding DNA: TGTGCCAGCAGCTTCGGACTAGATAACACAGATACGCAGTATTTT. Translated: CASSFGLDNTDTQYF.